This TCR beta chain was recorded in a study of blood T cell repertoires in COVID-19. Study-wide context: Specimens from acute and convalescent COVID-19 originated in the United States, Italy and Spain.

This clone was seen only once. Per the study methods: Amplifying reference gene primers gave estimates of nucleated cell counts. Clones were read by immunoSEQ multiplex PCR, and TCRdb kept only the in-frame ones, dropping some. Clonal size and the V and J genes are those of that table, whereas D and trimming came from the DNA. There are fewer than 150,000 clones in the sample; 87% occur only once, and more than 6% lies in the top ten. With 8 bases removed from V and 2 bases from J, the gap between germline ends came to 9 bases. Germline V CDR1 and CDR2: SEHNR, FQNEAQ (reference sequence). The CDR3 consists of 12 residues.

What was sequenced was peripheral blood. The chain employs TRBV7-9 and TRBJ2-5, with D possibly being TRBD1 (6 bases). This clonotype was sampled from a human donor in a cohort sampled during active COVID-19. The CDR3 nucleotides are TGTGCCAGCCAAGGGGGTCAAGAGACCCAGTACTTC. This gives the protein CASQGGQETQYF. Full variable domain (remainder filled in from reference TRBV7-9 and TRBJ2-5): DTGVSQNPRHKITKRGQNVTFRCDPISEHNRLYWYRQTLGQGPEFLTYFQNEAQLEKSRLLSDRFSAERPKGSFSTLEIQRTEQGDSAMYLCASQGGQETQYFGPGTRLLVL.